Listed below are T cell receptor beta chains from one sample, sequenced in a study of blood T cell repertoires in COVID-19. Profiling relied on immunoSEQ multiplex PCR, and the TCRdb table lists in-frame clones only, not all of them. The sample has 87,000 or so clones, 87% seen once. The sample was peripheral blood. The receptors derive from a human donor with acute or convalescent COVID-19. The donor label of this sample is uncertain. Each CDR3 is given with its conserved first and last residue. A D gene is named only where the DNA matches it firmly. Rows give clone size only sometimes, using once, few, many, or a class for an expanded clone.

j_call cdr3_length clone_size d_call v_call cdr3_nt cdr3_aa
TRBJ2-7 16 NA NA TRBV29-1 TGCAGCGTTGGGCGCAGGGGAGCGGTTGGGTCCTACGAGCAGTACTTC CSVGRRGAVGSYEQYF
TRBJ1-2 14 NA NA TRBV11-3 TGTGCCAGCAGCCCAGACCCGGAGGACTATGGCTACACCTTC CASSPDPEDYGYTF
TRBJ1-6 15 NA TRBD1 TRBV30 TGTGCCTGGACAAACGACAGGGTCTATAATTCACCCCTCCACTTT CAWTNDRVYNSPLHF
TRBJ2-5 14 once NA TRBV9 TGTGCCAGCAGCGTACTTCCGGGGCAAGAGACCCAGTACTTC CASSVLPGQETQYF
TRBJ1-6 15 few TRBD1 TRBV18 TGTGCCAGCTCACCCATCAGGGGGCGAAATTCACCCCTCCACTTT CASSPIRGRNSPLHF
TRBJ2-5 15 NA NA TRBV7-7 TGTGCTAGCAGCTTATCGCCGGGGACATCAGAGACCCAGTACTTC CASSLSPGTSETQYF
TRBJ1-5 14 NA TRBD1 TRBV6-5 TGTGCCAGCAGGCCGGGACAGGGCAAGCGGCCCCAGCATTTT CASRPGQGKRPQHF
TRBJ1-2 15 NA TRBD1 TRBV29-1 TGCAGCGTTGAAGATTTCGGACAGGGTAACTATGGCTACACCTTC CSVEDFGQGNYGYTF
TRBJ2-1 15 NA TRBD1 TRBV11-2 TGTGCCAGCAGCCCGGCCGGGACAGGGGGGGACGAGCAGTTCTTC CASSPAGTGGDEQFF
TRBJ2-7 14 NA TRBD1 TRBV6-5 TGTGCCAGCAGTCTAGGACAGGACCCCTACGAGCAGTACTTC CASSLGQDPYEQYF
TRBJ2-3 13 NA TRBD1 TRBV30 TGTGCCTGGAGGGACAGGGGGACAGATACGCAGTATTTT CAWRDRGTDTQYF
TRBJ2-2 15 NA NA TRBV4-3 TGCGCCAGCAGCTTTGGACAGACTAACACCGGGGAGCTGTTTTTT CASSFGQTNTGELFF
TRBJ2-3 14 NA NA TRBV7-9 TGTGCCAGCACCGCGGGGACTAGCACAGATACGCAGTATTTT CASTAGTSTDTQYF
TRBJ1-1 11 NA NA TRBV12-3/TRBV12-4 TGTGCCAGCCTATTGGACACTGAAGCTTTCTTT CASLLDTEAFF
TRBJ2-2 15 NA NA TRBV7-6 TGTGCCAGCAGCTTTAGCGGCGTCGGCACCGGGGAGCTGTTTTTT CASSFSGVGTGELFF
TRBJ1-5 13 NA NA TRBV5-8 TGTGCCAGCAGCTTACAGGAGGGGCAGCCCCAGCATTTT CASSLQEGQPQHF
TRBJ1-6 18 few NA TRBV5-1 TGCGCCAGCAGCTTGGCCTTCTCAGGCTCCACCTATAATTCACCCCTCCACTTT CASSLAFSGSTYNSPLHF
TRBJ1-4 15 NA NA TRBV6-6 TGTGCCAGCAGTTACTCGGCTGCTGCGGATGAAAAACTGTTTTTT CASSYSAAADEKLFF
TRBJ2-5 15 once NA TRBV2 TGTGCCAGCCGACCCGATGTGGGGCGGCAAGAGACCCAGTACTTC CASRPDVGRQETQYF
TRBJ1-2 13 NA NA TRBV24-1 TGTGCCACCAGTGATGGGCAGGCGTATGGCTACACCTTC CATSDGQAYGYTF